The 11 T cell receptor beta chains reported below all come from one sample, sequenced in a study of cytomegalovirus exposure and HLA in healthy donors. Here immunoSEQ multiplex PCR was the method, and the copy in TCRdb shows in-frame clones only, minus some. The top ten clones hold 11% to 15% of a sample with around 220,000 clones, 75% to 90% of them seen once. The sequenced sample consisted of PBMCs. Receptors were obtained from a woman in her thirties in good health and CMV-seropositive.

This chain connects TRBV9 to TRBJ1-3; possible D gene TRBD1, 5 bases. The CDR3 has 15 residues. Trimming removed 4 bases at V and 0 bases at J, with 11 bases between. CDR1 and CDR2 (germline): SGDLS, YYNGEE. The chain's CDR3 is CASSPLGGSGNTIYF. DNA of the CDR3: TGTGCCAGCAGCCCCCTCGGGGGCTCTGGAAACACCATATATTTT.

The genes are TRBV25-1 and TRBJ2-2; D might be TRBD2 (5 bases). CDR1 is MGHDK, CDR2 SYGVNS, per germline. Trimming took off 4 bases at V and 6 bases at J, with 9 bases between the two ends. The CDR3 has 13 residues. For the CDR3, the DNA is TGTGCCAGCAGTGGGAGGACTCCCGGGGAGCTGTTTTTT. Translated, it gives CASSGRTPGELFF.

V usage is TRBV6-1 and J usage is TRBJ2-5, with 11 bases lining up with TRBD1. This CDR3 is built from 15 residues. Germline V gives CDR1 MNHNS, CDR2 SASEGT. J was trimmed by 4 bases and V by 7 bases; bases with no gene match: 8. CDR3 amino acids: CASTRDRGFGETQYF. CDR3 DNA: TGTGCCAGCACCCGGGACAGGGGGTTTGGAGAGACCCAGTACTTC.

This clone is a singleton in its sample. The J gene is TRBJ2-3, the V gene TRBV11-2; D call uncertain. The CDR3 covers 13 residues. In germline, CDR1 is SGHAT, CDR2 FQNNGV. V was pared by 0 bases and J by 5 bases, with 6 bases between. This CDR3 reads CASSLENKDTQYF. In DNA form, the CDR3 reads TGTGCCAGCAGCTTAGAAAATAAAGATACGCAGTATTTT.

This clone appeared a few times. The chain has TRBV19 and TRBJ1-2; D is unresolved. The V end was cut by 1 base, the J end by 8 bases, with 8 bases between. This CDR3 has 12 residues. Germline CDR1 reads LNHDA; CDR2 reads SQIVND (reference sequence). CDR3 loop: CASSIATTGYTF. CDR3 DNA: TGTGCCAGTAGTATAGCGACAACAGGCTACACCTTC.

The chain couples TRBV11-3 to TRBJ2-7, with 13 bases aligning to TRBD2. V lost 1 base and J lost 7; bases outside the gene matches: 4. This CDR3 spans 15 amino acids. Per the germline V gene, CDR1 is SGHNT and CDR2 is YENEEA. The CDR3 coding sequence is TGTGCCAGCAGCTTAGCTCCGGGACTAGCGGGGGAGCAGTACTTC. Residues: CASSLAPGLAGEQYF.

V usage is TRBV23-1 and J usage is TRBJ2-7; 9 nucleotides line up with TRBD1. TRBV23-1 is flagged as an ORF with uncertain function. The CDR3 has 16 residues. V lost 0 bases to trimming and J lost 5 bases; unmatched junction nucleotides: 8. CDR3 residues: CASSQSKQGAENEQYF. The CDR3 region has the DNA TGCGCCAGCAGTCAATCGAAACAGGGGGCAGAGAACGAGCAGTACTTC.

The CDR3 region has the DNA TGTGCCTGGAGTCCGACAGGGGCGGGTGGCTATGGCTACACCTTC. Residues: CAWSPTGAGGYGYTF. The rearrangement links TRBV30 to TRBJ1-2; 8 bases are shared with TRBD1. Germline V CDR1 and CDR2: GTSNPN, SVGIG (reference sequence). This CDR3 is 15 amino acids long. Trimming removed 2 bases from V and 4 bases from J; junction bases left unmatched: 9.

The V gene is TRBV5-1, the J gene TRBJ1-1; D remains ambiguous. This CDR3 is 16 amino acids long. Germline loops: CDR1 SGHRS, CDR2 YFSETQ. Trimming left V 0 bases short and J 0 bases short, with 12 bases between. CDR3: CASSLATDLLNTEAFF. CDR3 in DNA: TGCGCCAGCAGCTTGGCCACGGACCTTTTGAACACTGAAGCTTTCTTT.

For the CDR3, the DNA is TGTGCCAGCAGTTACTATGATAGGTCCTACAATGAGCAGTTCTTC. This gives the protein CASSYYDRSYNEQFF. This chain uses TRBV6-5 with TRBJ2-1; D gene unclear. Germline V gene sequence: CDR1 MNHEY, CDR2 SVGAGI. V lost 1 base and J lost 1, with 8 bases in between. This CDR3 has 15 amino acids.

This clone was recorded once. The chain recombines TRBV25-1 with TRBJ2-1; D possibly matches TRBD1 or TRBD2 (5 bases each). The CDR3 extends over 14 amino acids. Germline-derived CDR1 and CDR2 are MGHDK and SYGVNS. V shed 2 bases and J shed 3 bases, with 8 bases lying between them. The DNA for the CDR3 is TGTGCCAGCAGTGAAGTGAGGGGCTACAATGAGCAGTTCTTC. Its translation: CASSEVRGYNEQFF.